This T cell receptor (beta chain) originates from a study of cytomegalovirus exposure and HLA in healthy donors. Both 60 Vbeta primers and 13 Jbeta primers went into the PCR. Only in-frame clones appear in the TCRdb table, and some are missing; sequencing was by immunoSEQ multiplex PCR. The sample records a few hundred thousand clones, about four fifths being singletons. This clonotype originated in a woman aged 45-65 years in good health and CMV-seropositive. What was sequenced was PBMCs.

Here the CDR3 DNA reads TGTGCCAGCAGGCCCCTCGGGACAGATAATGAAAAACTGTTTTTT. It specifies CASRPLGTDNEKLFF. The genes are TRBV27 and TRBJ1-4, with TRBD1 identical over 7 bases. V dropped 6 bases and J dropped 4; count of bases not matched to a gene: 8. The CDR3 consists of 15 residues. Germline V gene data show CDR1 as MNHEY and CDR2 as SMNVEV (reference sequence).